These 13 T cell receptor beta chains were sequenced from one sample in a study of Tregs in tolerant kidney transplant recipients (dated by TCRdb to between 2017 and 2020). Libraries were prepared through the immunoSEQ multiplex PCR assay. Here the immuneACCESS table is served through TCRdb, limited to in-frame sequences with V and J called. Missing clones are a known gap in these copies; in checked studies unresolved V genes cover under half, and the rest lacks a known reason. The sample yields some 240,000 clones; more than 65% were counted once. The leading ten clones occupy 0.5% to 0.65% of the sample. Sequences were obtained from CD4+ T cells from blood. The origin of the receptors is a human donor in good health.

The chain is built from TRBV5-1 and TRBJ2-3, with 11 bases lining up with TRBD1. The CDR3 runs 16 residues. V trimming: 4 bases; J trimming: 5 bases; junction bases outside the gene matches: 9. The germline V gene has CDR1 SGHRS and CDR2 YFSETQ. The CDR3 bases are TGCGCCAGCAGCGTGGGACAGGGGGGTTTTGGAGATACGCAGTATTTT. Protein product: CASSVGQGGFGDTQYF.

Points on this clone: The same CDR3 can be traced to other DNA sequences in this sample. The chain has TRBV18 and TRBJ2-7, with 10 bases identical to TRBD1. This CDR3 has 14 residues. The germline V gene has CDR1 KGHSH and CDR2 LQKENI. Unmatched junction bases numbered 1, after V lost 3 bases and J lost 2 bases. The CDR3 sequence: CASSPGTGAYEQYF. The CDR3 DNA reads as TGTGCCAGCTCACCCGGGACAGGGGCCTACGAGCAGTACTTC.

This rearrangement joins TRBV6-5 to TRBJ2-2, with 9 nucleotides matching TRBD1. V shed 6 bases, J shed 3 bases, and the junction held 5 bases outside the gene matches. The CDR3 has 15 residues. CDR1 is MNHEY, CDR2 SVGAGI, per germline. CDR3 in amino acids: CASSLDRGHTGELFF. The DNA for the CDR3 is TGTGCCAGCAGCCTGGACAGGGGCCACACCGGGGAGCTGTTTTTT.

The chain couples TRBV6-5 to TRBJ1-2, with 8 bases lining up with TRBD1. The germline CDR1 and CDR2 sequences are MNHEY and SVGAGI. The CDR3 sequence is 12 residues long. The V segment lost 6 bases and the J segment 3 bases; nucleotides outside the gene matches: 0. The CDR3 sequence: CASRGQDYGYTF. CDR3 nucleotides: TGTGCCAGCAGGGGACAGGACTATGGCTACACCTTC.

The chain joins TRBV15 to TRBJ2-5, with 16 bases identical to TRBD2. With V trimmed by 1 base and J by 6 bases, 17 bases remained unmatched. CDR3 length: 21 residues. Per the germline V gene, CDR1 is LNHNV and CDR2 is YYDKDF (reference sequence). CDR3 sequence: CATSRAVNSGTSGGVQKTQYF. CDR3 sequence (DNA): TGTGCCACCAGCAGAGCCGTTAATTCCGGGACTAGCGGGGGGGTCCAGAAGACCCAGTACTTC.

This clone came up a few times. CDR3 nucleotide sequence: TGTGCCAGCGAGGGGGACCACGAGGACCCTGGGACCCAGTACTTC. The encoded protein is CASEGDHEDPGTQYF. The chain joins TRBV7-9 to TRBJ2-5, with a possible D match to TRBD1 (6 bases). This CDR3 comprises 15 residues. The V gene lost 8 bases and the J gene lost 7 bases, with 23 bases spanning the gap. Germline V lookup: CDR1 SEHNR, CDR2 FQNEAQ (reference sequence). The whole variable domain, filled in from reference TRBV7-9 and TRBJ2-5, reads DTGVSQNPRHKITKRGQNVTFRCDPISEHNRLYWYRQTLGQGPEFLTYFQNEAQLEKSRLLSDRFSAERPKGSFSTLEIQRTEQGDSAMYLCASEGDHEDPGTQYFGPGTRLLVL.

V usage is TRBV2 and J usage is TRBJ1-3; 8 positions agree with TRBD1. This CDR3 region has 14 residues. J gave up 5 bases and V 6 bases, and 6 bases lay outside the gene matches. Germline CDR1 SNHLY, CDR2 FYNNEI. The CDR3 DNA sequence: TGTGCCAGCAGAGGACAGGGCGGGCGAAACACCATATATTTT. Protein: CASRGQGGRNTIYF. Full variable domain (missing parts from reference TRBV2 and TRBJ1-3): EPEVTQTPSHQVTQMGQEVILRCVPISNHLYFYWYRQILGQKVEFLVSFYNNEISEKSEIFDDQFSVERPDGSNFTLKIRSTKLEDSAMYFCASRGQGGRNTIYFGEGSWLTVV.

The genes are TRBV2 and TRBJ2-5; weak D call: TRBD2 (6 bases). Germline assignment: CDR1 SNHLY and CDR2 FYNNEI. V lost 10 bases to trimming and J lost 2 bases, with 14 bases between them. This CDR3 has 13 amino acids. The CDR3 spells CANSRDSQETQYF. Written as DNA, the CDR3 is TGTGCCAACTCCCGGGACTCGCAAGAGACCCAGTACTTC.

This sequence joins TRBV18 and TRBJ1-2; weak D call: TRBD1 (5 bases). The CDR3 totals 16 residues. Per germline, CDR1 KGHSH and CDR2 LQKENI. The V end lost 3 bases, the J end lost 0 bases, and 14 bases lay between the germline ends. The CDR3 reads CASSPWQGRANYGYTF. The CDR3 DNA reads TGTGCCAGCTCACCTTGGCAGGGCCGAGCTAACTATGGCTACACCTTC.

The chain carries TRBV21-1 and TRBJ1-5; the D segment call TRBD1 is taken from the table without a DNA check. TRBV21-1 is a pseudogene segment. The CDR3 has 15 amino acids. This chain's CDR3 is CASSTRRGDNQPQHF. The CDR3 DNA is TGTGCCAGCAGCACTCGTAGGGGTGACAATCAGCCCCAGCATTTT.

This clone was recorded only once. J is TRBJ2-7 and V is TRBV13; 7 nucleotides agree with TRBD1. Germline CDR1 and CDR2: PRHDT and FYEKMQ (reference sequence). The CDR3 length is 16 residues. With V trimmed by 2 bases and J by 4 bases, 11 bases remained unmatched. The CDR3 loop reads CASSLRAGTDFYEQYF. CDR3 coding DNA: TGTGCCAGCAGCTTACGGGCCGGGACAGACTTTTACGAGCAGTACTTC.

This rearrangement joins TRBV2 to TRBJ2-2, with TRBD2 identical over 14 bases. This CDR3 contains 16 residues. Trimming cost V 6 bases and J 5 bases; bases outside gene matches: 5. The V gene's germline CDR1 is SNHLY and CDR2 FYNNEI. The CDR3 loop reads CASSAGLAGETGELFF. CDR3 bases: TGTGCCAGCAGCGCGGGACTAGCGGGAGAGACCGGGGAGCTGTTTTTT.

The chain employs TRBV6-1 and TRBJ1-5, with TRBD1 as a possible D gene (5 bases). The CDR3 sequence is 15 residues long. CDR1 is MNHNS and CDR2 is SASEGT in the germline V gene. Trimming cost V 6 bases and J 3 bases, with 15 bases left between them. This CDR3 reads CASRYRDGNNQPQHF. The CDR3 DNA sequence: TGTGCCAGCAGATACCGGGACGGAAACAATCAGCCCCAGCATTTT.